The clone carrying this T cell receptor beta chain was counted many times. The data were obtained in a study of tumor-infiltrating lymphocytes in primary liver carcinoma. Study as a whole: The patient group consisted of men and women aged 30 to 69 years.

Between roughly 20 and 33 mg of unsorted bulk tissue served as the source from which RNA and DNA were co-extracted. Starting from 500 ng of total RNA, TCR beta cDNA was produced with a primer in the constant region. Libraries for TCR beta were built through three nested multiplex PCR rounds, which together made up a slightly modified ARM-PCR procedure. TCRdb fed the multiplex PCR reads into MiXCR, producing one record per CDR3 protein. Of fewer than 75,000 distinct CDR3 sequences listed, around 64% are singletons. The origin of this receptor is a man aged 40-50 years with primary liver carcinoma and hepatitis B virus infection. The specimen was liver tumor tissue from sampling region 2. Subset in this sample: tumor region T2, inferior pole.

CDR3 sequence reads: CASSLAGTGGGYTF. The DNA of the CDR3 is TGTGCCAGCAGCCTAGCAGGGACAGGGGGCGGCTACACCTTC. V is TRBV14 and J is TRBJ1-2; 12 positions agree with TRBD1. The CDR3 contains 14 residues. V was pared by 4 bases and J by 8 bases, with 5 bases of the junction left unmatched. Germline-derived CDR1 and CDR2 are SGHDN and FVKESK.